Included here is one T cell receptor beta chain sequence, with context. What it recognizes is unknown. Genomic DNA templated the TCR beta VDJ and CDR3 profiling. Via MiXCR, TCRdb re-called the reads, giving one row per CDR3 protein. The sample has about 200,000 distinct CDR3 sequences, about half seen once. Trimming took 1 base from V and 2 from J, leaving 8 bases between them. Per germline, CDR1 MGHRA and CDR2 YSYEKL. This CDR3 contains 14 residues. CD8+CD57+ cell expansion, shown by flow cytometry, had occurred in the patients selected for sequencing. Every patient had severe acquired aplastic anemia. This entry belongs to a study of CD8+CD57+ T cells in acquired aplastic anemia. Across the study: The mean DNA yield obtained from sorted CD4+ and CD8+ cells came to around 3 ug. The study's findings and limits: Overlap between patients and controls comprised roughly 30 CD8+ CDR3 sequences. For CD8+ Simpson's diversity, patients and controls showed no significant difference.

This TCR derives from a human donor with aplastic anemia. The J gene is TRBJ1-2, the V gene TRBV4-1; maybe TRBD1 (6 bases). Source material: sorted CD4+, CD8+, or CD8+CD57+ T cells (not recorded which) from PBMCs. This chain's CDR3 is CASSQVGGNYGYTF. DNA of the CDR3: TGCGCCAGCAGCCAAGTCGGGGGCAACTATGGCTACACCTTC.